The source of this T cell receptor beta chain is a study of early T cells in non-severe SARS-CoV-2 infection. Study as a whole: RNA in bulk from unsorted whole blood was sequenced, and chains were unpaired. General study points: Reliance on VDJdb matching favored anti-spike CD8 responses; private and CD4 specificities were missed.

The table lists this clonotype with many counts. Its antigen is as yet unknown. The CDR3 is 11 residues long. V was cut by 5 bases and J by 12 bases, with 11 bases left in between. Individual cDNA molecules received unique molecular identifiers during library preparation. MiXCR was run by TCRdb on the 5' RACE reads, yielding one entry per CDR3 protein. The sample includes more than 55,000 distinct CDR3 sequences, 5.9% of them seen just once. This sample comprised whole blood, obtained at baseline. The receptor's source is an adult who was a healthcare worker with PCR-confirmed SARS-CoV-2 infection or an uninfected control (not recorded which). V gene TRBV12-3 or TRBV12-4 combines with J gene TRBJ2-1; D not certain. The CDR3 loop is CASSPKRGQFF. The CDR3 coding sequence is TGTGCCAGCAGTCCCAAGCGAGGGCAGTTCTTC.